This entry describes one TCR beta chain. Its specificity is unknown. Compared with germline, one end of the junction differs, possibly owing to a read error. The CDR3 has 17 amino acids. The use of a sample-barcoded 5' primer and a J-beta primer mix characterized a second PCR of about 7 to 12 cycles. One entry per CDR3 protein results from TCRdb running MiXCR on the 5' RACE reads. Here the sample spans about 1.1 million distinct CDR3 sequences, 35% to 45% being singletons. The data derive from a study of blood T cells in healthy people across ages. The study's findings and limits: Naive CD4+ cell counts and diversity both ran higher in long-lived than in aged donors. Diversity estimates drawn from one million T cells were deemed underestimates. Getting older went along with TCR beta diversity per million T cells dropping roughly linearly.

It was around 10 milliliters of peripheral blood that were drawn from each donor. The sequencing sample was made of blood. This receptor was taken from a man younger than 35 in good health. The rearrangement links TRBV12-3 or TRBV12-4 to TRBJ2-2; TRBD2 aligns across 9 bases. The CDR3 sequence: CASTLSGTSSIRGELFF. In DNA, the CDR3 is TGTGCCAGCACTTTATCCGGGACTAGCTCGATTCGCGGGGAGCTGTTTTTT.